The entry that follows covers one T cell receptor beta chain sequence. Its antigen is as yet unknown. This specimen belongs to a study of post-analysis software for immune sequencing data. General study results and limits: Compared with controls, patients had more of five TRBV segments, including TRBV5-6, TRBV5-1 and TRBV20-1. Versus controls, multiple sclerosis patients showed significantly lower diversity (normalized Chao1).

Per the germline V gene, CDR1 is SEHNR and CDR2 is FQNEAQ (reference sequence). The CDR3 covers 12 residues. Tagging with unique molecular identifiers was a feature of the TCR beta cDNA libraries. There were roughly 0.95 to 11 million T cells, and about 540,000 cDNA molecules came from them. TCRdb reprocessed the PCR reads with MiXCR, giving one entry per CDR3 protein. The sample lists around 400,000 distinct CDR3 sequences; 35% to 45% were seen once. The chain recombines TRBV7-9 with TRBJ2-6, with D maybe TRBD2 (5 bases). The clonotype originates from a girl aged 2 to 10 with multiple sclerosis. Specimen: blood. This CDR3 is CAQEAGANVLTF. The CDR3 region has the DNA TGTGCTCAGGAGGCTGGGGCCAACGTCCTGACTTTC.